These T cell receptor beta chains were read from a single sample in a study of STAT3 mutations in large granular lymphocyte leukemia. Assay: immunoSEQ multiplex PCR; the TCRdb copy retains only in-frame clones and omits some. Altogether roughly 30,000 clones are present, roughly 80% being singletons, with the ten largest covering approximately 28%. Source material: peripheral blood mononuclear cells. These receptors all come from a woman in her forties or fifties with T-cell large granular lymphocyte leukemia. Some clones in this sample may be carry-over from other donors' samples. Each CDR3 is given with its conserved first and last residue. The D gene is left open where the match is weak. For some rows the clone size is stated as once, few or many, or as a class when expanded; others skip it.

CDR3nt	CDR3aa	v_gene	j_gene	d_gene	abundance
TGTGCCAGTAGAGGACAGGGTTGGAGCAATCAGCCCCAGCATTTT	CASRGQGWSNQPQHF	TRBV19	TRBJ1-5	TRBD1	-
TGCGCCAGCAGCTCCGGACAGGGATCCTACAATGAGCAGTTCTTC	CASSSGQGSYNEQFF	TRBV5-1	TRBJ2-1	TRBD1	-
TGTGCCAGCAGGTATATTCAGGCAATAAATCAGCCCCAGCATTTT	CASRYIQAINQPQHF	TRBV6-6	TRBJ1-5	-	few
TGCGCCAGCAGTCTGGACGGGAACTATGGCTACACCTTC	CASSLDGNYGYTF	TRBV5-1	TRBJ1-2	-	-
TGTGCCAGCAGTTCGCGGCAGAATCAGCCCCAGCATTTT	CASSSRQNQPQHF	TRBV6-5	TRBJ1-5	-	-
TGTGCCAGCAGCCGAAGTGCGGGGACTGAAGCTTTCTTT	CASSRSAGTEAFF	TRBV5-4	TRBJ1-1	-	-
TGTGCCAGCAGTGACCTCCTACAGGGGTGGGGCACCGGGGAGCTGTTTTTT	CASSDLLQGWGTGELFF	TRBV2	TRBJ2-2	TRBD1	few
TGTGCCAGCAGTTTGGGGCTTGGGACAGGGAGGGCTGGGCAGTACTTC	CASSLGLGTGRAGQYF	TRBV28	TRBJ2-7	TRBD1	-
TGTGCCAGCTCACCACTCCCACCGGGGGCCCGAAGGACTGAAGCTTTCTTT	CASSPLPPGARRTEAFF	TRBV18	TRBJ1-1	-	-
TGTGCCAGCAGCTTAGGGGGGCTCTACGAGCAGTACTTC	CASSLGGLYEQYF	TRBV13	TRBJ2-7	-	-
TGTGCCTGGACTAGACTCTTTAGCACAGATACGCAGTATTTT	CAWTRLFSTDTQYF	TRBV30	TRBJ2-3	-	-
TGTGCCAGCAGCCCTCGGCCTAGCGGGACCTACAATGAGCAGTTCTTC	CASSPRPSGTYNEQFF	TRBV5-4	TRBJ2-1	TRBD2	-
TGTGCCAGCAGTCTCTGGGACAGTCACTCCTACGAGCAGTACTTC	CASSLWDSHSYEQYF	TRBV28	TRBJ2-7	TRBD1	-